What follows are 11 T cell receptor beta chains derived from one specimen sequenced in a study of CD8+ T cells in alopecia areata. The sequencing template was cDNA reverse transcribed from extracted RNA. This table comes from immunoSEQ multiplex PCR, and its TCRdb copy is limited to in-frame clones, with some not included. The sample consists of 170,000 or so clones, roughly 64% of them appearing once. As for treatment: oral pan-JAK inhibitor, 5-10 mg twice daily. The sample consisted of CD8+ T cells sorted from blood, taken at week 24, from a patient treated with tofacitinib. These receptor sequences come from a human donor with alopecia areata.

The chain combines TRBV7-9 with TRBJ2-7, with no clear D. Germline lookup yields CDR1 SEHNR and CDR2 FQNEAQ (reference sequence). Trimming stripped 4 bases from V and 0 bases from J, with 13 bases between. This CDR3 is built from 15 residues. CDR3 region: CASSSREWGSYEQYF. CDR3 bases: TGTGCCAGCAGCTCACGTGAATGGGGCTCCTACGAGCAGTACTTC.

This clone was observed a handful of times. The rearrangement joins TRBV7-6 to TRBJ2-2; perhaps TRBD1 as D (5 bases). Trimming pared 5 bases from V and 3 bases from J, leaving 13 bases between. Germline V gives CDR1 SGHVS, CDR2 FNYEAQ. This CDR3 has 15 residues. The CDR3 sequence is CASSDTGHYTGELFF. Written as DNA, the CDR3 is TGTGCCAGCAGCGACACAGGACACTACACCGGGGAGCTGTTTTTT.

V gene TRBV30 combines with J gene TRBJ2-1, with a possible D match to TRBD1 (6 bases). The CDR3 is 12 residues long. Germline CDR1 is GTSNPN and CDR2 is SVGIG (reference sequence). The V end was cut by 5 bases, the J end by 3 bases, with 8 bases between. Here the CDR3 DNA reads TGTGCCTGGCAGGGGTTCTACAATGAGCAGTTCTTC. Protein product: CAWQGFYNEQFF. Combining the CDR3 with reference TRBV30 and TRBJ2-1 gives the whole variable domain SQTIHQWPATLVQPVGSPLSLECTVEGTSNPNLYWYRQAAGRGLQLLFYSVGIGQISSEVPQNLSASRPQDRQFILSSKKLLLSDSGFYLCAWQGFYNEQFFGPGTRLTVL.

This clone was observed a handful of times. The gene calls are TRBV30 and TRBJ2-7; D may be TRBD2 (5 bases). V lost 7 bases, J lost 2 bases, and 15 bases lay in between. Germline V gives CDR1 GTSNPN, CDR2 SVGIG (reference sequence). CDR3 length equals 13 residues. CDR3: CALSRDSTYEQYF. Written as DNA, the CDR3 is TGTGCCTTGAGCCGGGATTCAACCTACGAGCAGTACTTC.

J is TRBJ1-4 and V is TRBV5-1; a possible D gene is TRBD1 (6 bases). This CDR3 is built from 15 residues. V was cut by 0 bases and J by 5 bases, with 11 bases left in between. Per germline, CDR1 SGHRS and CDR2 YFSETQ. The CDR3 nucleotides read TGCGCCAGCAGCTTGGGACAGGCAAAGAATGAAAAACTGTTTTTT. This sequence encodes CASSLGQAKNEKLFF.

The chain carries TRBV6-5 and TRBJ2-2; D may be TRBD2 (5 bases). CDR1 is MNHEY and CDR2 is SVGAGI in the germline V gene. The CDR3 runs 15 residues. The ends were cut back, 6 bases at V and 3 bases at J, with 14 bases in the middle. The CDR3 loop is CASSPRGLDTGELFF. The CDR3, as DNA: TGTGCCAGCAGCCCACGGGGTTTGGACACCGGGGAGCTGTTTTTT.

The V gene is TRBV27, the J gene TRBJ2-1, with 14 bases aligning to TRBD2. The CDR3 runs to 16 residues. The V segment lost 6 bases and the J segment 7 bases; nucleotides outside the gene matches: 8. Germline assignment: CDR1 MNHEY and CDR2 SMNVEV (reference sequence). CDR3 amino acids: CASSWGTSGGINEQFF. DNA of the CDR3: TGTGCCAGCAGCTGGGGGACTAGCGGGGGAATTAATGAGCAGTTCTTC.

V gene TRBV6-5 combines with J gene TRBJ2-2; D not resolved. V lost 0 bases to trimming and J lost 9 bases, with 8 bases between them. The CDR3 runs to 13 residues. From germline, CDR1 is MNHEY and CDR2 SVGAGI. The CDR3 reads CASSYSSPRELFF. CDR3 DNA: TGTGCCAGCAGTTACTCGAGCCCTAGGGAGCTGTTTTTT.

The genes are TRBV27 and TRBJ2-7; D is unresolved. The germline gives CDR1 MNHEY, CDR2 SMNVEV (reference sequence). Trimming left V 2 bases short and J 5 bases short, with 10 bases between. The length of the CDR3 is 13 residues. The DNA of the CDR3 is TGTGCCAGCAGTTTACTGGGCTACGACGAGCAGTACTTC. This sequence encodes CASSLLGYDEQYF.

The chain combines TRBV7-6 with TRBJ1-1, with TRBD1 as a possible D gene (5 bases). Germline lookup yields CDR1 SGHVS and CDR2 FNYEAQ. V gave up 3 bases and J gave up 5 bases, with 25 bases separating them. The CDR3 has 18 amino acids. The CDR3 reads CASSLDRRDSTKATEAFF. CDR3 nucleotide sequence: TGTGCCAGCAGCTTGGACCGACGGGACTCTACTAAGGCGACTGAAGCTTTCTTT.

The chain has TRBV30 and TRBJ1-3, with D hard to call. V dropped 7 bases and J dropped 1 base, with 14 bases sitting between them. Germline CDR1 is GTSNPN and CDR2 is SVGIG (reference sequence). The CDR3 contains 14 residues. The DNA of the CDR3 is TGTGCCTCGGACGGTGGAAGTTCTGGAAACACCATATATTTT. This gives the protein CASDGGSSGNTIYF.